The clone carrying this T cell receptor beta chain was detected ten times or more. Its antigen is unidentified. Germline is not matched at one junction end, which may reflect a read error. These data are taken from a study of response to subunit inactivated influenza vaccine. Study results and limitations: There was a suggestion from the authors that each seasonal influenza vaccination recruits few new T cells.

TCRdb analysed the RT-PCR reads with MiXCR anew, one entry per CDR3 protein. This sample yields under 800,000 distinct CDR3 sequences, of which about 15% are seen a single time; 6% to 8% belongs to the top ten. This sequence originates from a middle-aged man who received an inactivated influenza vaccine. The source was PBMCs from blood, collected 14 to 15 days before vaccination.

CDR3 sequence: CASRGDTQYF. The CDR3 DNA sequence: TGTGCCAGCAGGGGAGATACGCAGTATTTT. The chain carries TRBV5-1 and TRBJ2-3, with a weak D call TRBD1 (6 bases). Germline loops: CDR1 SGHRS, CDR2 YFSETQ. CDR3 length: 10 residues.